This T cell receptor beta chain was recorded in a study of OX40 agonist ivuxolimab in advanced cancers. General study points: At 0.1-3.0 mg/kg, partial responders had clonal expansion among the lowest observed. Doses of 0.1 to 3.0 mg/kg were accompanied by clonal expansion of CD4+ and CD8+ blood T cells by week 6.

Assay used: immunoSEQ multiplex PCR; TCRdb lists only in-frame clones, some missing. Among about 80,000 clones listed, about 83% were seen once. About this clone itself: The antigen is unknown. Different DNA sequences within this sample yield the same CDR3.

Trimming stripped 2 bases from V and 4 bases from J, with 14 bases between. The CDR3 totals 14 residues. Germline V lookup: CDR1 SQVTM, CDR2 ANQGSEA. The material sequenced was CD4+ or CD8+ T cells sorted from blood, taken in a trial of the OX40 agonist ivuxolimab. The TCR originated in an adult with an advanced solid tumor such as melanoma, head and neck, liver or kidney cancer. The chain links TRBV29-1 to TRBJ2-5; no reliable D call. The DNA for the CDR3 is TGCAGCGTTGAACGCCGACCAGAAGGAGAGACCCAGTACTTC. The encoded protein is CSVERRPEGETQYF.